Included here is one T cell receptor (beta chain) sequence, with context. Its antigen is not identified. TCR beta CDR3 region amplification was performed from RNA transcripts. The primer set for the first-round RT-PCR of the TCR CDR3 was HTBI. TCRdb fed the multiplex PCR reads into MiXCR, producing one record per CDR3 protein. In the table there are 350,000 to 450,000 distinct CDR3 sequences, 14% of which are singletons. The data were taken from a study of T cells in Graves' hyperthyroidism and ophthalmopathy. The ends were cut back, 6 bases at V and 1 base at J, with 6 bases in the middle. There are 12 residues in the CDR3. Findings and limits, study-wide: Most thyroid clonotypes with frequency above 0.001 were detected in blood.

If no ophthalmopathy progression occurred within 18 months, Graves' hyperthyroidism was stable. The chain combines TRBV12-3 or TRBV12-4 with TRBJ2-5; no clear D. What was sequenced was blood. The clonotype originates from a woman in her sixties with Graves' hyperthyroidism. The CDR3 spells CASRPGQETQYF. CDR3 nucleotides: TGTGCCAGCAGACCAGGCCAAGAGACCCAGTACTTC.